A selection of T cell receptor beta chains follows, all from one sample in a study of technical replicates of blood from a few donors. The protocol was immunoSEQ multiplex PCR, while the TCRdb copy is restricted to in-frame clones and leaves out a portion. This table holds some 87,000 clones, around nine tenths found once. Sequences were obtained from T cells isolated from PBMCs. The source of these receptors is a human donor in good health. CDR3s include the opening cysteine and the closing phenylalanine or tryptophan. A D gene is named only where the DNA matches it firmly. Clone size is shown for a subset of rows, as once, few, many or a class of expanded clone.

V gene	clone size	J gene	D gene	CDR3 DNA	CDR3 protein
TRBV27	.	TRBJ1-2	.	TGTGCCAGCAGTTTTTCAGGGGCCTTGGATGGCTACACCTTC	CASSFSGALDGYTF
TRBV6-5	.	TRBJ2-1	.	TGTGCCAGCAGTTACCAGACTAGAATCAATGAGCAGTTCTTC	CASSYQTRINEQFF
TRBV4-2	.	TRBJ2-6	.	TGTGCCAGCAGCCAAGATCCCCCTCCTGGGGCCAACGTCCTGACTTTC	CASSQDPPPGANVLTF
TRBV6-6	once	TRBJ1-2	TRBD1	TGTGCCAGCAGTTACCAGGGGGCAGATGGCTACACCTTC	CASSYQGADGYTF
TRBV7-3	.	TRBJ2-7	TRBD2	TGTGCCAGCAGCTTATACGGAACTAGCGGGAACGAGCAGTACTTC	CASSLYGTSGNEQYF
TRBV19	.	TRBJ2-7	.	TGTGCCAGTAGTATAGGAAGAGGCCCCTACGAGCAGTACTTC	CASSIGRGPYEQYF
TRBV30	.	TRBJ2-7	.	TGTGCCTGGAGTGGAGTCCGACTGTACGAGCAGTACTTC	CAWSGVRLYEQYF
TRBV29-1	.	TRBJ2-7	TRBD2	TGCAGCGTTGAAGATGGCCACGCGGGAGGGCCGTACGAGCAGTACTTC	CSVEDGHAGGPYEQYF
TRBV30	few	TRBJ1-4	.	TGTGCCTGGAGTGCTGATATGGAGGGAGCTAATGAAAAACTGTTTTTT	CAWSADMEGANEKLFF
TRBV6-5	.	TRBJ1-1	TRBD1	TGTGCCAGCAGTCATGGACAGGGAAGCACTGAAGCTTTCTTT	CASSHGQGSTEAFF
TRBV6-5	.	TRBJ2-7	.	TGTGCCAGCAGTTACTCATCCGGGATCGAGCAGTACTTC	CASSYSSGIEQYF
TRBV9	.	TRBJ2-1	.	TGTGCCAGCAGCGTAGTTGGGTCCCAAGCTAGCGATGAGCAGTTCTTC	CASSVVGSQASDEQFF
TRBV19	.	TRBJ2-7	.	TGTGCCAGTAGTATAGGACTAGCCTACGAGCAGTACTTC	CASSIGLAYEQYF
TRBV28	once	TRBJ2-1	TRBD2	TGTGCCAGCACGTCTTCAGCGGGAGGAGACAATGAGCAGTTCTTC	CASTSSAGGDNEQFF
TRBV18	.	TRBJ2-1	.	TGTGCCAGCTCCGCACTAGATTACAATGAGCAGTTCTTC	CASSALDYNEQFF
TRBV9	.	TRBJ2-2	TRBD2	TGTGCCAGCAGGCGGACCGGGGGGCGGGAGGATGTCGGGGAGCTGTTTTTT	CASRRTGGREDVGELFF
TRBV9	.	TRBJ2-1	TRBD2	TGTGCCAGCAGCCCAACTAGCGGGATTATCTCCTACAATGAGCAGTTCTTC	CASSPTSGIISYNEQFF
TRBV29-1	.	TRBJ1-1	.	TGCAGCGTCACCTTAGCGGGGGACACTGAAGCTTTCTTT	CSVTLAGDTEAFF
TRBV28	.	TRBJ1-5	.	TGTGCCAGCAGTTTACTACGTCAGCCCCAGCATTTT	CASSLLRQPQHF
TRBV29-1	.	TRBJ2-2	TRBD1	TGCAGCGTTTACCGGGACAGCACCGGGGAGCTGTTTTTT	CSVYRDSTGELFF
TRBV9	.	TRBJ2-1	TRBD2	TGTGCCAGCTCCCCCAGCGGGAGCGACAATGAGCAGTTCTTC	CASSPSGSDNEQFF
TRBV6-1	.	TRBJ1-1	.	TGTGCCAGCAGTTCAGACTGGGGGGGCACTGAAGCTTTCTTT	CASSSDWGGTEAFF
TRBV21-1	.	TRBJ1-5	.	TGTGCCAGCAGCAAAAGCGGAGACGGCAATCAGCCCCAGCATTTT	CASSKSGDGNQPQHF
TRBV28	once	TRBJ2-7	TRBD2	TGTGCCAGCAGTGTAGCGGGAGGGCCCTACGAGCAGTACTTC	CASSVAGGPYEQYF
TRBV6-1	.	TRBJ1-1	TRBD1	TGTGCCAGCAGTGATAAGGCAGGGGGCCTCACTGAAGCTTTCTTT	CASSDKAGGLTEAFF
TRBV7-2	.	TRBJ1-4	.	TGTGCCAGCAGCTTAGACGCAGGGGTGAGGGAACTGTTTTTT	CASSLDAGVRELFF
TRBV6-6	few	TRBJ1-5	TRBD1	TGTGCCAGCAGTGACAGGGACGGTCAGCCCCAGCATTTT	CASSDRDGQPQHF
TRBV4-1	.	TRBJ1-5	.	TGCGCCAGCAGCCAAGATAGGTCGGGAAATCAGCCCCAGCATTTT	CASSQDRSGNQPQHF
TRBV11-3	.	TRBJ2-1	.	TGTGCCAGCAGCTGGGGCTGGGGAAACAATGAGCAGTTCTTC	CASSWGWGNNEQFF
TRBV27	.	TRBJ2-7	TRBD1	TGTGCCAGCAGTCAACCAGTTCCGGGACAGGGGGCCTCTGAGCAGTACTTC	CASSQPVPGQGASEQYF
TRBV6-1	.	TRBJ2-7	.	TGTGCCAGCAGAAGAGATGGGACACAACCTGGGGAGCAGTACTTC	CASRRDGTQPGEQYF
TRBV6-1	.	TRBJ2-3	TRBD1	TGTGCCAGCAGAGGGACAGGGGTTTTCACAGATACGCAGTATTTT	CASRGTGVFTDTQYF
TRBV5-6	.	TRBJ1-2	.	TGTGCCAGCAGCTTGCCTGTTGCGGCCTATGGCTACACCTTC	CASSLPVAAYGYTF
TRBV29-1	.	TRBJ2-5	.	TGCAGCGCAACAGACATTGGGGAGACCCAGTACTTC	CSATDIGETQYF
TRBV10-3	.	TRBJ2-5	TRBD2	TGTGCCATCAGATCCGGGACTAGCGGGACGCCTCTCTACTTC	CAIRSGTSGTPLYF
TRBV4-2	few	TRBJ1-1	.	TGTGCCAGCAGCCAAGTAACAGGTAACACTGAAGCTTTCTTT	CASSQVTGNTEAFF
TRBV6-5	.	TRBJ2-1	.	TGTGCCAGCAGGCCCTTTAGCGGCCGCTACAATGAGCAGTTCTTC	CASRPFSGRYNEQFF
TRBV5-6	once	TRBJ1-2	TRBD1	TGTGCCAGCAGCTTGGGGCGGGACAGCACTGTACTTTGGTATGGCTACACCTTC	CASSLGRDSTVLWYGYTF
TRBV11-2	few	TRBJ2-3	.	TGTGCCAGCAGCCCCTCAGGGTTTGCCGCAGATACGCAGTATTTT	CASSPSGFAADTQYF
TRBV5-1	.	TRBJ2-7	TRBD1	TGCGCCAGCAGTAAGGGACAGGGCGAGGAGCAGTACTTC	CASSKGQGEEQYF
TRBV6-1	.	TRBJ2-3	.	TGTGCCAGCGGAATCAGGGGGGCAGATACGCAGTATTTT	CASGIRGADTQYF
TRBV2	.	TRBJ2-1	.	TGTGCCAGCAGTGAAAAGCGGATACAACAGAGCAATGAGCAGTTCTTC	CASSEKRIQQSNEQFF
TRBV5-4	.	TRBJ1-2	TRBD1	TGTGCCAGCAGCTTGGCCGGGACAGATATTCTCTATGGCTACACCTTC	CASSLAGTDILYGYTF
TRBV27	.	TRBJ1-1	.	TGTGCCAGCAGTTTGGGCAGGGGCACTGAAGCTTTCTTT	CASSLGRGTEAFF
TRBV30	.	TRBJ2-2	.	TGTGCCTGGAGTGTCGAGATCGGGGAGCTGTTTTTT	CAWSVEIGELFF
TRBV14	.	TRBJ1-4	.	TGTGCCAGCAGCCTTATACCGGGTCTGGAGGGCGAAAAACTGTTTTTT	CASSLIPGLEGEKLFF
TRBV5-6	.	TRBJ1-2	.	TGTGCCAGCAGTACGGACAGTTACTACATAAGAGGCTACACCTTC	CASSTDSYYIRGYTF
TRBV29-1	.	TRBJ2-7	TRBD2	TGCAGCGTCATAGCGGGATCAGGAGAGCAGTACTTC	CSVIAGSGEQYF
TRBV27	.	TRBJ2-7	TRBD2	TGTGCCAGCAGTCCAGGACTAGCCGCCAAGCCCAAGCAGTACTTC	CASSPGLAAKPKQYF
TRBV5-4	.	TRBJ2-6	.	TGTGCCAGCAGCTCCGACAGGACTGGGGCCAACGTCCTGACTTTC	CASSSDRTGANVLTF
TRBV9	.	TRBJ2-7	.	TGTGCCAGCAGCGTAGACAGCGGCTACGAGCAGTACTTC	CASSVDSGYEQYF
TRBV25-1	.	TRBJ1-2	.	TGTGCCAGCAGTCGGGACATTCGCTATGGCTACACCTTC	CASSRDIRYGYTF
TRBV15	.	TRBJ2-3	TRBD2	TGTGCCACCAGCAGAGAAAGACTAGCGGGATACACAGATACGCAGTATTTT	CATSRERLAGYTDTQYF
TRBV9	.	TRBJ1-3	.	TGTGCCAGCAGCCTCCCGAGGGTCGGGAGCTCTGGAAACACCATATATTTT	CASSLPRVGSSGNTIYF
TRBV25-1	.	TRBJ2-3	.	TGTGCCAGCAGTGGACTATGGAAGCGGAGCACAGATACGCAGTATTTT	CASSGLWKRSTDTQYF
TRBV7-2	.	TRBJ1-4	TRBD1	TGTGCCAGCGGTCCGGGACAGGGGGGTGAAAAACTGTTTTTT	CASGPGQGGEKLFF
TRBV6-5	.	TRBJ1-2	.	TGTGCCAGCAGCAGGCCAGGGTATGGCGACTATGGCTACACCTTC	CASSRPGYGDYGYTF
TRBV25-1	.	TRBJ2-1	TRBD2	TGTGCCAGCAGTGATCTAGCGGGTGGCGATGAGCAGTTCTTC	CASSDLAGGDEQFF
TRBV9	.	TRBJ2-3	.	TGTGCCAGCAGCGTAGTTACGGGAAGCACAGATACGCAGTATTTT	CASSVVTGSTDTQYF
TRBV19	.	TRBJ2-7	.	TGTGCCAGTAGTCCAGGAGGGATCTCCTACGAGCAGTACTTC	CASSPGGISYEQYF